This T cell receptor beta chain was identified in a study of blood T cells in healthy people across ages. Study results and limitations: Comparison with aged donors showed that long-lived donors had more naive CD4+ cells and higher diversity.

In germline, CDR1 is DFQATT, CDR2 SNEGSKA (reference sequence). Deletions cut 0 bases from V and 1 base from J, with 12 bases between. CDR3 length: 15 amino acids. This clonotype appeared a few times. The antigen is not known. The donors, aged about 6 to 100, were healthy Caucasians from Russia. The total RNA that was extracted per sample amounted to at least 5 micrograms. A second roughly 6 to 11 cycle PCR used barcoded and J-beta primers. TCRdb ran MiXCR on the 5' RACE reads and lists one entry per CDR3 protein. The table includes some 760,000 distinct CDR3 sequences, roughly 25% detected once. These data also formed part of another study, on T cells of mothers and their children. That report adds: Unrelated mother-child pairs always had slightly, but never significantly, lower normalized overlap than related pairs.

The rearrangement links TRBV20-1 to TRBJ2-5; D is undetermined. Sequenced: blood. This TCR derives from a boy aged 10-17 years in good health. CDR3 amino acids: CSAREPARGQETQYF. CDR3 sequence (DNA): TGCAGTGCTAGAGAACCAGCGAGAGGCCAAGAGACCCAGTACTTC.